The rows below give T cell receptor beta chains drawn from one sample of a study of identical twins. TCRdb ran MiXCR on the 5' RACE reads and lists one entry per CDR3 protein. The sample contains approximately 300,000 distinct CDR3 sequences, nearly 9.5% of which appear only once. These same records also appear under a second study, on yellow fever vaccine responses in identical twins.

What was sequenced was CD8+ T cells sorted from blood. All receptors come from a woman aged 18 to 35 in good health. CDR3s include the opening cysteine and the closing phenylalanine or tryptophan. Each record gives: V gene, clone size, J gene, D gene, CDR3 DNA, CDR3 protein. A D gene is named only where the DNA matches it firmly. Clone size appears in some rows only: once, few, many, or a class for an expanded clone.

v_gene: TRBV13
abundance: NA
j_gene: TRBJ1-1
d_gene: NA
CDR3nt: TGTGCCAGCAGCTCCCCGGGGGGAACCCTGAACACTGAAGCTTTCTTT
CDR3aa: CASSSPGGTLNTEAFF

v_gene: TRBV10-3
abundance: NA
j_gene: TRBJ2-1
d_gene: TRBD2
CDR3nt: TGTGCCATCAGTTTAGCGGGGCCCTCCTACAATGAGCAGTTCTTC
CDR3aa: CAISLAGPSYNEQFF

v_gene: TRBV5-5
abundance: few
j_gene: TRBJ2-7
d_gene: NA
CDR3nt: TGTGCCAGCAGCTTGAGGGACACCTACGAGCAGTACTTC
CDR3aa: CASSLRDTYEQYF

v_gene: TRBV11-3
abundance: NA
j_gene: TRBJ2-7
d_gene: NA
CDR3nt: TGTGCCAGCAGCTTAGATCGGGGCCCCTCCTACGAGCAGTACTTC
CDR3aa: CASSLDRGPSYEQYF

v_gene: TRBV5-4
abundance: NA
j_gene: TRBJ2-7
d_gene: TRBD1
CDR3nt: TGTGCCAGCAGCGTCCGGGACAGGGGCTACGAGCAGTACTTC
CDR3aa: CASSVRDRGYEQYF

v_gene: TRBV6-5
abundance: NA
j_gene: TRBJ2-7
d_gene: NA
CDR3nt: TGTGCCAGCAGTTACTCGTCCGGGGTCGCCTACGAGCAGTACTTC
CDR3aa: CASSYSSGVAYEQYF

v_gene: TRBV5-1
abundance: few
j_gene: TRBJ2-7
d_gene: NA
CDR3nt: TGCGCCAGCAGCGCGGCGCGGGGACAGTACGAGCAGTACTTC
CDR3aa: CASSAARGQYEQYF

v_gene: TRBV6-5
abundance: many
j_gene: TRBJ1-3
d_gene: TRBD1
CDR3nt: TGTGCCAGCAGTTCCAGGGGGTATTCTGGAAACACCATATATTTT
CDR3aa: CASSSRGYSGNTIYF

v_gene: TRBV27
abundance: many
j_gene: TRBJ2-2
d_gene: TRBD1
CDR3nt: TGTGCCAGCAGTTTAGACAGGGGGCTTCGGACCGGGGAGCTGTTTTTT
CDR3aa: CASSLDRGLRTGELFF

v_gene: TRBV10-3
abundance: many
j_gene: TRBJ2-2
d_gene: TRBD2
CDR3nt: TGTGCCATCAGTGGGACTAGCGGGCAACCGAACACCGGGGAGCTGTTTTTT
CDR3aa: CAISGTSGQPNTGELFF

v_gene: TRBV24-1
abundance: many
j_gene: TRBJ2-5
d_gene: NA
CDR3nt: TGTGCCACCAGTGATCCGCCGGGACTCAAGGGAGAGACCCAGTACTTC
CDR3aa: CATSDPPGLKGETQYF

v_gene: TRBV27
abundance: NA
j_gene: TRBJ2-3
d_gene: NA
CDR3nt: TGTGCCAGCAGTTCCCAGCAAGCATCAGATACGCAGTATTTT
CDR3aa: CASSSQQASDTQYF

v_gene: TRBV6-1
abundance: NA
j_gene: TRBJ2-5
d_gene: NA
CDR3nt: TGTGCCAGCAGTCAAATACAAGGGGAAGAGACCCAGTACTTC
CDR3aa: CASSQIQGEETQYF

v_gene: TRBV7-8
abundance: NA
j_gene: TRBJ2-7
d_gene: TRBD2
CDR3nt: TGTGCCAGCAGCCTAGTGACTAGCGGGAACTACGAGCAGTACTTC
CDR3aa: CASSLVTSGNYEQYF

v_gene: TRBV19
abundance: few
j_gene: TRBJ1-1
d_gene: NA
CDR3nt: TGTGCCAGTAGACAAGTTGGAAACACTGAAGCTTTCTTT
CDR3aa: CASRQVGNTEAFF

v_gene: TRBV20-1
abundance: many
j_gene: TRBJ2-7
d_gene: TRBD2
CDR3nt: TGCAGTGCTAGAAGGGGGACTAGCGGGGAAACGATTTACGAGCAGTACTTC
CDR3aa: CSARRGTSGETIYEQYF

v_gene: TRBV11-2
abundance: many
j_gene: TRBJ2-2
d_gene: TRBD2
CDR3nt: TGTGCCAGCAACGACGGGGGGGACACCGGGGAGCTGTTTTTT
CDR3aa: CASNDGGDTGELFF

v_gene: TRBV7-8
abundance: many
j_gene: TRBJ2-7
d_gene: NA
CDR3nt: TGTGCCAGCAGCTTACCGGGTTTCTCCGACTACGAGCAGTACTTC
CDR3aa: CASSLPGFSDYEQYF

v_gene: TRBV20-1
abundance: few
j_gene: TRBJ2-1
d_gene: TRBD2
CDR3nt: TGCAGTGCTAGAGAGCGGGAGAACTCCTACAATGAGCAGTTCTTC
CDR3aa: CSARERENSYNEQFF

v_gene: TRBV29-1
abundance: many
j_gene: TRBJ2-7
d_gene: NA
CDR3nt: TGCAGCGTTGCCGGGACTTGGAGCGAGCAGTACTTC
CDR3aa: CSVAGTWSEQYF

v_gene: TRBV4-3
abundance: few
j_gene: TRBJ2-3
d_gene: NA
CDR3nt: TGCGCCAGCATCAATAGCGGAGCCAGCACAGATACGCAGTATTTT
CDR3aa: CASINSGASTDTQYF

v_gene: TRBV27
abundance: NA
j_gene: TRBJ2-7
d_gene: TRBD1
CDR3nt: TGTGCCAGCAGCGGGACAGGGTACTACGAGCAGTACTTC
CDR3aa: CASSGTGYYEQYF

v_gene: TRBV6-5
abundance: many
j_gene: TRBJ2-5
d_gene: NA
CDR3nt: TGTGCCAGCAGTTACTACAGGGAAAGCCAAGAGACCCAGTACTTC
CDR3aa: CASSYYRESQETQYF

v_gene: TRBV7-9
abundance: many
j_gene: TRBJ2-5
d_gene: TRBD1
CDR3nt: TGTGCCAGCAGCCCTGGACAGGGCAATCGGGAGACCCAGTACTTC
CDR3aa: CASSPGQGNRETQYF

v_gene: TRBV20-1
abundance: NA
j_gene: TRBJ2-7
d_gene: NA
CDR3nt: TGCAGTGCTAGCGTAGTCGACCCGGGGGCTAGCCGCCTCACAGAGCAGTACTTC
CDR3aa: CSASVVDPGASRLTEQYF

v_gene: TRBV7-9
abundance: few
j_gene: TRBJ2-5
d_gene: TRBD2
CDR3nt: TGTGCCAGCAGGCAATCTAGCGGGGGGGCCGAGGAGACCCAGTACTTC
CDR3aa: CASRQSSGGAEETQYF

v_gene: TRBV4-3
abundance: many
j_gene: TRBJ2-3
d_gene: NA
CDR3nt: TGCGCCAGCAGCCAAGAAGAAAGGGCCACAGATACGCAGTATTTT
CDR3aa: CASSQEERATDTQYF